This T cell receptor beta chain came from a study of shared clonotypes between healthy human individuals. This clone showed up just once. The germline V and J ends were trimmed by 8 bases and 3 bases, with 20 bases remaining between them. CDR3 size: 15 residues. CDR1 ENHRY and CDR2 SYGVKD come from the germline V gene. TCRdb's table, derived via immunoSEQ multiplex PCR, lists solely in-frame clones and lacks some. The table has about 1.5 million clones, 95% to 99% seen once. The sequence came from a man aged 25-40 years in good health. This chain links TRBV10-3 with TRBJ2-7; tentatively, D is TRBD1 (5 bases). The sample was naive CD4+ T cells sorted from blood. As for subset: CD45RA+ positively selected. The CDR3: CAIHLQGLPGYEQYF. For the CDR3, the DNA is TGTGCCATCCATCTCCAGGGATTACCCGGCTACGAGCAGTACTTC.